This T cell receptor (beta chain) was identified in a study of T cells after posttransplantation cyclophosphamide. There are 17 residues in the CDR3. Germline CDR1 LGHNA, CDR2 YNFKEQ. Trimming removed 0 bases from V and 2 bases from J; junction bases left unmatched: 5. The repertoire was sequenced with immunoSEQ multiplex PCR; TCRdb's copy has only in-frame clones and lacks some. The sample carries 15,000 to 20,000 clones, 83% recorded once. Sequences were obtained from memory CD4+ T cells sorted from blood. This chain joins TRBV4-2 and TRBJ2-2; 8 bases match TRBD2. The TCR was taken from a man aged 25-45 years in good health and a related stem cell transplant donor. The CDR3 DNA is TGTGCCAGCAGCCAAGAGCGGGGGGCCGGTAACACCGGGGAGCTGTTTTTT. Encoded protein: CASSQERGAGNTGELFF.